This entry lists 9 T cell receptor beta chains sequenced from one sample in a study of T cells in women clearing cervical HPV infection. Some clones are missing from TCRdb's copy, which holds only in-frame ones; the method was immunoSEQ multiplex PCR. This sample contains some 20,000 clones. The source material was blood buffy coat. Source of these receptors: a woman between 18 and 70 years old with a cervical HPV16 infection that either progressed to CIN3+ or cleared (not recorded which).

A word on this clone: The read halts 3 residues ahead of the CDR3 end, with the missing end drawn from the germline J gene. The gene calls are TRBV20-1 and TRBJ1-5, with 11 bases aligning to TRBD1. The germline CDR1 and CDR2 sequences are DFQATT and SNEGSKA (reference sequence). The CDR3 consists of 14 residues. Trimming removed 5 bases from V and 3 bases from J; junction bases left unmatched: 3. The sequenced part of the CDR3 DNA is TGCAGTGCTGGGGACAGGGGGTACAATCAGCCC. Amino acids: CSAGDRGYNQP. The complete CDR3 protein is CSAGDRGYNQPQHF.

The CDR3 bases that were read are TGCAGTGCTAGCGACAGGCCCCAATCG. Translation: CSASDRPQS. From start to end, the CDR3 is CSASDRPQSQYF. The V gene is TRBV20-1, the J gene TRBJ2-3; TRBD1 might be the D (6 bases). The sequence runs out 3 residues before the end of the CDR3; the remainder is reconstructed from the germline J gene. CDR3 length equals 12 residues. The germline CDR1 and CDR2 sequences are DFQATT and SNEGSKA (reference sequence).

Comment on this clone: The missing CDR3 end, 3 residues past where the read stops, is filled in from the germline J gene. The chain is built from TRBV7-2 and TRBJ1-2; D is undetermined. The germline V gene encodes CDR1 SGHTA and CDR2 FQGNSA. CDR3 length equals 13 residues. The V end was cut by 5 bases, the J end by 4 bases, with 11 bases between. CDR3 amino acids: CASSPSGAYGYTF. CDR3 bases read: TGTGCCAGCAGCCCCTCGGGTGCCTATGGC.

As concerns this clone: Read sequence stops 3 residues before the CDR3 end, and the germline J gene provides the missing end. The rearrangement joins TRBV3-1 (or the pseudogene TRBV3-2) to TRBJ2-5, with 8 positions matching TRBD1. The CDR3 extends over 16 amino acids. The junction had 8 bases not matched to a gene; V was cut back by 1 base and J by 4 bases. Germline loops: CDR1 LGHDT, CDR2 YNNKEL (reference sequence). The sequenced part of the CDR3 DNA is TGTGCCAGCAGCCAAGCCCGGGACAGGAGGGGAGAGACC. As protein: CASSQARDRRGET. The full CDR3 is CASSQARDRRGETQYF.

A word on this clone: Read data end 3 residues before the CDR3 end; the end is taken from the germline J gene. The chain is built from TRBV6-2 or TRBV6-3 and TRBJ2-7; D is unresolved. This CDR3 has 14 residues. V lost 2 bases and J 2 bases, leaving 10 bases between the germline ends. Germline loops: CDR1 MNHEY, CDR2 SVGEGT. CDR3 loop: CASSYGALAYEQYF. The sequenced CDR3 bases are TGTGCCAGCAGTTACGGCGCCCTAGCCTACGAG.

Worth noting for this clone: The sequence runs out 3 residues before the end of the CDR3; the remainder is reconstructed from the germline J gene. The chain joins TRBV7-3 to TRBJ2-3, with 8 positions matching TRBD2. In germline, CDR1 is SGHTA, CDR2 FQGTGA. CDR3 length: 14 amino acids. Germline trimming cut 3 bases from V and 5 bases from J; bases unmatched to any gene: 4. The CDR3 bases that were read are TGTGCCAGCAGCTTTAGCGGGGAGGTAGATACG. Its translation is CASSFSGEVDT. Given in full, the CDR3 is CASSFSGEVDTQYF.

In regard to this clone: The CDR3 extends 3 residues past the end of the read, so its final part is completed from the germline J gene. The V and J genes are TRBV2 and TRBJ2-5; 11 positions agree with TRBD1. Looked up from germline, CDR1 is SNHLY and CDR2 is FYNNEI. The CDR3 consists of 16 residues. V lost 6 bases to trimming and J lost 5 bases; unmatched junction nucleotides: 11. CDR3 DNA (partial): TGTGCCAGCAGCACAGGGACAGGGGGAGTAGGGGAGACC. Translated, it gives CASSTGTGGVGET. The full CDR3 reads CASSTGTGGVGETQYF.

To note about this clone: The read stops 3 residues short of the end of the CDR3; the missing end is completed from the germline J gene. The chain combines TRBV25-1 with TRBJ2-1; D may be TRBD1 (7 bases). V lost 8 bases and J lost 3, with 17 bases in between. Looked up from germline, CDR1 is MGHDK and CDR2 is SYGVNS. The CDR3 contains 15 residues. The CDR3 here is CASSGAGGYYNEQFF. CDR3 DNA (partial): TGTGCCAGCTCCGGGGCAGGGGGGTACTACAATGAG.

In the case of this clone: The CDR3 end falls 3 residues outside the read, so it is completed with the germline J gene. The chain carries TRBV20-1 and TRBJ1-2; 8 nucleotides match TRBD1. Germline-derived CDR1 and CDR2 are DFQATT and SNEGSKA (reference sequence). This CDR3 spans 17 amino acids. The CDR3 protein is CSAREWRVGRGRRGYTF. Partial CDR3 DNA: TGCAGTGCTAGAGAGTGGAGGGTTGGCAGGGGGCGGAGGGGC.